This entry describes one TCR beta chain. Individuals aged about 18 to 90 years were recruited from approximately 22 US areas. TCRdb's copy holds only in-frame clones and misses some; the assay was immunoSEQ multiplex PCR. The sample shows 200,000 to 300,000 clones, under 90% of them seen only once. This entry belongs to a study of blood T cell repertoires in COVID-19. Germline loops: CDR1 GTSNPN, CDR2 SVGIG (reference sequence). Trimming pared 5 bases from V and 3 bases from J, leaving 14 bases between. The CDR3 loop spans 14 amino acids. Specimen: PBMCs or T cells enriched from blood (not recorded which). The TCR sequence derives from a woman between 35 and 50 years old who had been exposed to COVID-19. V gene TRBV30 combines with J gene TRBJ2-4, with D tentatively TRBD2 (6 bases). The CDR3 sequence: CAWAGGKYKNIQYF. The CDR3 DNA reads TGTGCCTGGGCCGGCGGGAAATACAAAAACATTCAGTACTTC.